This TCR beta chain was captured in a study of T-cell memory formation after mild COVID-19. In the study overall: Largely donor-specific TCR clusters were found.

Points on this clonotype: The antigen is undetermined.

CDR3 length: 13 residues. The V end lost 10 bases, the J end lost 4 bases, and 15 bases lay between the germline ends. Per the germline V gene, CDR1 is MNHEY and CDR2 is SVGEGT. UMIs and sample barcodes were carried by the TCR alpha and TCR beta cDNA libraries that 5'RACE produced using constant-segment primers. Each CDR3 protein gets one entry after TCRdb re-called the 5' RACE reads with MiXCR. The sample consists of hundreds of thousands of distinct CDR3 sequences, 20% to 25% of them appearing once. Overall study findings and caveats: Chiefly within CM and EM were the contracting CD4+ clones; CD8+ ones were within EMRA. From day 15 to 85, contracting clones were balanced between CD4 and CD8, whereas later expanders leaned toward CD4+.

Sequencing input: PBMCs or a T cell subset sorted from them (not recorded which). The chain has TRBV6-2 or TRBV6-3 and TRBJ2-3, with D possibly being TRBD1 or TRBD2 (5 bases each). This receptor was obtained from a man in his late teens or twenties who had mild COVID-19 (a few samples of this study predate the infection). Cell type and time point are not known. In DNA form, the CDR3 reads TGTGCCACCGCTTTTCGGGGCCCAGATACGCAGTATTTT. Translated: CATAFRGPDTQYF.